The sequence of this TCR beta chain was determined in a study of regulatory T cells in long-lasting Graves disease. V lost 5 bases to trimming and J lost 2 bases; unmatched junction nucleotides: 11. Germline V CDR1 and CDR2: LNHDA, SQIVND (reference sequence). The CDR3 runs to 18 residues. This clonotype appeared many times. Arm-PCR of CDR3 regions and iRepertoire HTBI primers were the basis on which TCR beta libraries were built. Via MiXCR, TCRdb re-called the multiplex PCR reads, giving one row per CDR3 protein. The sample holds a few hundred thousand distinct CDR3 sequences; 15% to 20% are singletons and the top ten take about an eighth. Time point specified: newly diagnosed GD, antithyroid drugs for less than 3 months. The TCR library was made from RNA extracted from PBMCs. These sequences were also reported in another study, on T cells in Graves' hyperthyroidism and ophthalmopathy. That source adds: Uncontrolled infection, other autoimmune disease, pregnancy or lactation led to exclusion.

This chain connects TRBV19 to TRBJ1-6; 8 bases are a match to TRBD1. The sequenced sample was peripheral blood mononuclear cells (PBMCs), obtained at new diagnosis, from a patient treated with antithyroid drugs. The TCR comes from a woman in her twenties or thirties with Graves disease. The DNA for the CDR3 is TGTGCCAGTAGTTCTCCGCCCGGGACAGGTGCCTATAATTCACCCCTCCACTTT. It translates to CASSSPPGTGAYNSPLHF.